These T cell receptor beta chains were read from a single sample in a study of blood T cell repertoires in COVID-19. Profiled with immunoSEQ multiplex PCR; TCRdb holds only in-frame clones, not every one. The sample includes 20,000 to 25,000 clones, roughly 88% of them seen just once. Sequencing was carried out using peripheral blood. These receptors came from a man older than 75 with active or convalescent COVID-19. Each CDR3 is given with its conserved first and last residue. Fields, in order: V gene, D gene, clone size, J gene, CDR3 DNA, CDR3 protein. D genes are given only for firm matches. Clone size appears in some rows only: once, few, many, or a class for an expanded clone.

>TRBV6-6|TRBD1|NA|TRBJ2-3
TGTGCCAGTACTTTCGGGACAGTCACAGATACGCAGTATTTT
CASTFGTVTDTQYF
>TRBV5-1|TRBD1|NA|TRBJ1-3
TGCGCCAGCAGCTTACAGGGGGCTGGAAACACCATATATTTT
CASSLQGAGNTIYF
>TRBV19|TRBD2|NA|TRBJ2-5
TGTGCCAGTAGTGTCCTAGCGGGGGACAGCGAGACCCAGTACTTC
CASSVLAGDSETQYF
>TRBV6-6|NA|NA|TRBJ1-4
TGTGCCAGCAGTGGCGACCCCAGAGGGAATGAAAAACTGTTTTTT
CASSGDPRGNEKLFF
>TRBV7-6|TRBD1|NA|TRBJ1-4
TGTGCCAGCAGCTTAGCAGGACAGGGGAATGAAAAACTGTTTTTT
CASSLAGQGNEKLFF
>TRBV6-5|NA|once|TRBJ2-7
TGTGCCAGCAGTTACTCGGGGGGAGGCCTCTACGAGCAGTACTTC
CASSYSGGGLYEQYF
>TRBV4-1|NA|NA|TRBJ1-2
TGCGCCAGCAGCCAAACCGGCGGACAGTTCTATGGCTACACCTTC
CASSQTGGQFYGYTF
>TRBV6-5|NA|NA|TRBJ1-5
TGTGCCAGCAGCGACAGAATTGGCAATCAGCCCCAGCATTTT
CASSDRIGNQPQHF
>TRBV5-1|NA|few|TRBJ1-2
TGCGCCAGCAGCTTGGCCCACAGTACTCCCTATGGCTACACCTTC
CASSLAHSTPYGYTF
>TRBV9|TRBD2|NA|TRBJ2-5
TGTGCCAGCTCACACCAAGCGGGGGGTTTGGAGACCCAGTACTTC
CASSHQAGGLETQYF
>TRBV28|TRBD1|NA|TRBJ1-3
TGTGCCAGTAGGGACAGGGGAGGAAACACCATATATTTT
CASRDRGGNTIYF
>TRBV7-9|NA|NA|TRBJ1-1
TGTGCCAGCAGCTTCCGGGAGGTCCTGAACACTGAAGCTTTCTTT
CASSFREVLNTEAFF
>TRBV15|TRBD2|NA|TRBJ2-7
TGTGCCACCAGCTACCCTAGCGGGGGGTTCAACGAGCAGTACTTC
CATSYPSGGFNEQYF
>TRBV12-3/TRBV12-4|NA|NA|TRBJ1-2
TGTGCCAGCAGGGACTTTGTGCATGGCTACACCTTC
CASRDFVHGYTF
>TRBV9|NA|NA|TRBJ1-6
TGTGCCAGCAGCGTTACAGGGCTAAATTCACCCCTCCACTTT
CASSVTGLNSPLHF
>TRBV7-2|NA|few|TRBJ1-6
TGTGCCGGGGGGAAAAGTAATTCACCCCTCCACTTT
CAGGKSNSPLHF
>TRBV2|NA|NA|TRBJ1-6
TGTGCCAGCAGTCATATGGGACACACTTATAATTCACCCCTCCACTTT
CASSHMGHTYNSPLHF
>TRBV5-1|TRBD1|NA|TRBJ1-4
TGCGCCAGCAGCCCCCAAGGGACAGGGATTGGTGAAAAACTGTTTTTT
CASSPQGTGIGEKLFF